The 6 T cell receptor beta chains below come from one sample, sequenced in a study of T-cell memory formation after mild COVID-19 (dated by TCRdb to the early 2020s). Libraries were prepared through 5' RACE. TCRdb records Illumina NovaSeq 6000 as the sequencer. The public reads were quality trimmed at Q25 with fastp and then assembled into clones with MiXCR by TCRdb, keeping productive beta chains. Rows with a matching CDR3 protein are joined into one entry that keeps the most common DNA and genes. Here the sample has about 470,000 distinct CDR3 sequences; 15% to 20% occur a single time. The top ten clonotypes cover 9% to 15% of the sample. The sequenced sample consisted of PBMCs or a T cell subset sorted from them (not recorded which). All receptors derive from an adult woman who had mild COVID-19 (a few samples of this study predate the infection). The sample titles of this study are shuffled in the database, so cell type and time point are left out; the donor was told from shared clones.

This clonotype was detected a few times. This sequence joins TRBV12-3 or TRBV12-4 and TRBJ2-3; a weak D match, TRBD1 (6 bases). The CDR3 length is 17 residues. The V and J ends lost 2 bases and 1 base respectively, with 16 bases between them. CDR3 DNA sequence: TGTGCCAGCAGTTTACGGTACACCAGGGGAGGCACAGATACGCAGTATTTT. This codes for CASSLRYTRGGTDTQYF.

The CDR3 DNA is TGTGCCAGCAGCCAAGTATCCGGAGAAGCTTACGAGCAGTACTTC. Translated: CASSQVSGEAYEQYF. The rearrangement joins TRBV4-2 to TRBJ2-7; D not resolved. The V end lost 1 base, the J end lost 4 bases, and 14 bases lay between the germline ends. Germline assignment: CDR1 LGHNA and CDR2 YNFKEQ. The CDR3 covers 15 residues.

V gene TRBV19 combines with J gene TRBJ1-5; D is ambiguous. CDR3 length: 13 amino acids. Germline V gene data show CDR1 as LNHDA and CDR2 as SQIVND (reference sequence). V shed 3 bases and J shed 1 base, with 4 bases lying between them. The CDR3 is CASSIASNQPQHF. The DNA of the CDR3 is TGTGCCAGTAGTATCGCCAGCAATCAGCCCCAGCATTTT.

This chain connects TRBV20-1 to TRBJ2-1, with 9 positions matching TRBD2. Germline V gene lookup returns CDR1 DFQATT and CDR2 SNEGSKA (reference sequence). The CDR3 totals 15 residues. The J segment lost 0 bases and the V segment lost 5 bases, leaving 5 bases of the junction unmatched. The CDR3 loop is CSAETAGGSYNEQFF. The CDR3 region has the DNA TGCAGTGCTGAAACAGCGGGGGGCTCCTACAATGAGCAGTTCTTC.

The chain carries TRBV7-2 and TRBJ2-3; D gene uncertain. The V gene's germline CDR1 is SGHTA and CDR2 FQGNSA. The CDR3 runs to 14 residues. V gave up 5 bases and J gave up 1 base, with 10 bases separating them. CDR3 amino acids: CASSTQSRTDTQYF. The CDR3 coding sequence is TGTGCCAGCAGCACACAGAGCCGCACAGATACGCAGTATTTT.

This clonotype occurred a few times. CDR3 protein: CASTREPNYGYTF. CDR3 nucleotides: TGTGCCAGCACCAGGGAACCTAACTATGGCTACACCTTC. V gene TRBV12-3 or TRBV12-4 combines with J gene TRBJ1-2; maybe TRBD1 (5 bases). The length of the CDR3 is 13 residues. The V and J ends lost 7 bases and 0 bases respectively, with 9 bases between them.